These 22 T cell receptor beta chains came from one sample sequenced in a study of technical replicates of blood from a handful of donors. TCRdb keeps only in-frame clones here, not all; method: immunoSEQ multiplex PCR. This table holds about 70,000 clones, around 85% found once. The sequenced sample consisted of PBMCs. The receptor set was obtained from a human donor in good health. Some clones in this sample may be carry-over from other donors' samples.

V is TRBV15 and J is TRBJ2-7; weak D call: TRBD2 (6 bases). Germline values: CDR1 LNHNV, CDR2 YYDKDF (reference sequence). The CDR3 has 15 amino acids. Deletions cut 3 bases from V and 2 bases from J, with 14 bases between. The CDR3 is CATSRQGGGTYEQYF. CDR3 nucleotides: TGTGCCACCAGCAGGCAGGGAGGAGGGACCTACGAGCAGTACTTC.

The V call is TRBV5-6, the J call TRBJ1-6, with TRBD1 matching over 7 bases. With 0 bases clipped from V and 6 bases from J, the junction kept 3 bases outside the gene matches. CDR3 size: 15 residues. From germline, CDR1 is SGHDT and CDR2 YYEEEE. CDR3 protein: CASSLGTGRNSPLHF. As DNA, the CDR3 is TGTGCCAGCAGCTTGGGGACAGGACGTAATTCACCCCTCCACTTT.

The rearrangement uses TRBV4-3 and TRBJ1-1, with D perhaps matching TRBD1 (5 bases). V was clipped by 0 bases and J by 4 bases, with 12 bases between them. The CDR3 contains 15 residues. Germline-derived CDR1 and CDR2 are LGHNA and YSLEER. Here the CDR3 reads CASSQERDRGTEAFF. CDR3 nucleotide sequence: TGCGCCAGCAGCCAAGAACGCGACAGAGGCACTGAAGCTTTCTTT.

The rearrangement joins TRBV5-4 to TRBJ2-7; tentatively, D is TRBD2 (5 bases). Germline V CDR1 and CDR2: SGHNT, YYREEE (reference sequence). V was pared by 4 bases and J by 6 bases, with 11 bases between. The CDR3 is 12 amino acids. CDR3 DNA: TGTGCCAGCAGCACTACTAGGTCCGAGCAGTACTTC. Translation gives CASSTTRSEQYF.

The chain combines TRBV4-2 with TRBJ2-3; TRBD2 aligns across 9 bases. This CDR3 comprises 15 residues. Germline V lookup: CDR1 LGHNA, CDR2 YNFKEQ. Unmatched junction bases numbered 4, after V lost 2 bases and J lost 4 bases. CDR3 in DNA: TGTGCCAGCAGCCAATCGGCGGGAGGGGCAGATACGCAGTATTTT. Translated: CASSQSAGGADTQYF.

J is TRBJ2-7 and V is TRBV7-2; TRBD2 matches 7 bases. CDR1 is SGHTA, CDR2 FQGNSA, per germline. V shed 5 bases and J 4 bases; nucleotides not matched to a gene: 5. The CDR3 is made up of 13 amino acids. The CDR3 nucleotides read TGTGCCAGCAGCCCGAGGACTAGTTACGAGCAGTACTTC. Translated: CASSPRTSYEQYF.

This chain connects TRBV6-5 to TRBJ1-2; D might be TRBD1 (6 bases). Trimming removed 4 bases at V and 8 bases at J, with 20 bases between. The germline CDR1 and CDR2 sequences are MNHEY and SVGAGI. The CDR3 totals 15 residues. The CDR3 DNA reads as TGTGCCAGCAGTTCGACCAGGGACATCGTTTGGGGCTACACCTTC. Encoded protein: CASSSTRDIVWGYTF.

This chain joins TRBV7-9 and TRBJ1-3; the D is unclear. Trimming took 1 base from V and 0 from J, leaving 10 bases between them. Germline values: CDR1 SEHNR, CDR2 FQNEAQ (reference sequence). The CDR3 extends over 16 amino acids. The CDR3 region is CASSLDAGNSGNTIYF. DNA of the CDR3: TGTGCCAGCAGCTTAGACGCTGGCAACTCTGGAAACACCATATATTTT.

This clone appeared a single time. This chain connects TRBV11-2 to TRBJ2-7; TRBD2 agrees at 7 bases. The CDR3 has 16 residues. Germline V gene data show CDR1 as SGHAT and CDR2 as FQNNGV. V lost 1 base and J lost 6; bases outside the gene matches: 12. CDR3 sequence reads: CASSLGFERGLPEQYF. CDR3 DNA sequence: TGTGCCAGCAGCTTAGGTTTCGAGCGGGGCCTCCCCGAGCAGTACTTC. The whole variable domain, filled in from reference TRBV11-2 and TRBJ2-7, reads EAGVAQSPRYKIIEKRQSVAFWCNPISGHATLYWYQQILGQGPKLLIQFQNNGVVDDSQLPKDRFSAERLKGVDSTLKIQPAKLEDSAVYLCASSLGFERGLPEQYFGPGTRLTVT.

This clone was observed once. CDR3 sequence (DNA): TGTGCCAGCAGTGAAGGGCAACACAATCAGCCCCAGCATTTT. Encoded protein: CASSEGQHNQPQHF. The J gene is TRBJ1-5, the V gene TRBV6-1; D call uncertain. The CDR3 runs to 14 residues. Germline CDR1 reads MNHNS; CDR2 reads SASEGT. With 1 base removed from V and 3 bases from J, the gap between germline ends came to 7 bases.

This clone showed up just a few times. V and J are TRBV11-1 and TRBJ2-7; TRBD1 agrees at 9 bases. V shed 5 bases and J 6 bases; nucleotides not matched to a gene: 8. CDR1 is SGHAT and CDR2 is FQDESV in the germline V gene (reference sequence). The CDR3 sequence is 14 residues long. CDR3 loop: CASSLRDRVGEQYF. As DNA, the CDR3 is TGTGCCAGCAGCCTCCGGGACAGGGTTGGCGAGCAGTACTTC.

This chain uses TRBV18 with TRBJ2-3; 9 bases map to TRBD2. Germline CDR1 is KGHSH and CDR2 is LQKENI. The CDR3 contains 18 residues. The J segment lost 7 bases and the V segment lost 1 base, leaving 15 bases of the junction unmatched. CDR3 nucleotides: TGTGCCAGCTCACCACTCGTAGGCGGGAGGGGAGTCCCGAATACGCAGTATTTT. Translated, it gives CASSPLVGGRGVPNTQYF.

The chain is built from TRBV5-1 and TRBJ2-5, with 7 bases aligning to TRBD1. Unmatched junction bases numbered 5, after V lost 1 base and J lost 2 bases. CDR1 and CDR2 (germline): SGHRS, YFSETQ. The CDR3 is made up of 15 amino acids. The CDR3 DNA follows: TGCGCCAGCAGCTTGAGGGGACAGATTCAAGAGACCCAGTACTTC. Amino acids: CASSLRGQIQETQYF.

This clone has only one observation. The V gene is TRBV5-1, the J gene TRBJ2-3; 9 bases line up with TRBD2. CDR3 size: 18 residues. The germline V gene has CDR1 SGHRS and CDR2 YFSETQ. Trimming cost V 5 bases and J 0 bases; bases outside gene matches: 13. The CDR3: CASSWGDSGGTSTDTQYF. As DNA, the CDR3 is TGCGCCAGCAGTTGGGGAGATAGCGGGGGAACTAGCACAGATACGCAGTATTTT.

V and J are TRBV9 and TRBJ2-3, with D possibly matching TRBD2 (7 bases). The CDR3 contains 15 residues. Germline V gene data show CDR1 as SGDLS and CDR2 as YYNGEE. V was pared by 5 bases and J by 0 bases, with 13 bases between. CDR3: CASSLGGGSTDTQYF. CDR3 coding DNA: TGTGCCAGCAGTCTAGGGGGGGGGAGCACAGATACGCAGTATTTT.

The gene calls are TRBV4-1 and TRBJ1-5; D gene ambiguous. Germline-derived CDR1 and CDR2 are MGHRA and YSYEKL. Trimming took off 1 base at V and 5 bases at J, with 12 bases between the two ends. The CDR3 is 15 amino acids. For the CDR3, the DNA is TGCGCCAGCAGCCAAGCAGCGGGGTTAGATCAGCCCCAGCATTTT. It is translated as CASSQAAGLDQPQHF.

Only a few counts were recorded for this clone. The CDR3 sequence is CAISEKDRVGTEAFF. The CDR3 bases are TGTGCCATCAGTGAGAAGGACAGGGTCGGCACTGAAGCTTTCTTT. V is TRBV10-3 and J is TRBJ1-1, with 8 positions matching TRBD1. CDR1 ENHRY and CDR2 SYGVKD come from the germline V gene. With 2 bases clipped from V and 4 bases from J, the junction kept 6 bases outside the gene matches. CDR3 length: 15 amino acids.

The chain couples TRBV5-1 to TRBJ1-1; TRBD1 might be the D (5 bases). The CDR3 spans 14 residues. Trimming shortened V by 4 bases and J by 5 bases, and 15 bases separated the two germline ends. In germline, CDR1 is SGHRS, CDR2 YFSETQ. The CDR3 DNA sequence: TGCGCCAGCAGCCCCGACAGTTTGTGGACTGAAGCTTTCTTT. Amino acids: CASSPDSLWTEAFF.

This rearrangement joins TRBV19 to TRBJ1-6; D is unclear. Germline V gene lookup returns CDR1 LNHDA and CDR2 SQIVND (reference sequence). The CDR3 contains 14 residues. The V and J ends lost 7 bases and 8 bases respectively, with 15 bases between them. DNA of the CDR3: TGTGCCAGTACCTTCGGGAGGGTGGATTCACCCCTCCACTTT. Translation gives CASTFGRVDSPLHF.

The rearrangement joins TRBV29-1 to TRBJ2-3; 9 bases line up with TRBD1. V dropped 3 bases and J dropped 1; count of bases not matched to a gene: 8. This CDR3 is built from 16 residues. Germline V CDR1 and CDR2: SQVTM, ANQGSEA. CDR3 sequence reads: CSVDYWDRARTDTQYF. The CDR3 DNA follows: TGCAGCGTTGATTACTGGGACAGGGCACGCACAGATACGCAGTATTTT.

This chain uses TRBV2 with TRBJ2-2; tentatively, D is TRBD1 (5 bases). V was cut by 4 bases and J by 5 bases, with 11 bases left in between. Germline V gene data show CDR1 as SNHLY and CDR2 as FYNNEI. The CDR3 has 14 residues. The CDR3 nucleotides are TGTGCCAGCAGTGCCCAGGGTCGGACCGGGGAGCTGTTTTTT. It translates to CASSAQGRTGELFF. Full variable domain (outside the CDR3, taken from reference TRBV2 and TRBJ2-2): EPEVTQTPSHQVTQMGQEVILRCVPISNHLYFYWYRQILGQKVEFLVSFYNNEISEKSEIFDDQFSVERPDGSNFTLKIRSTKLEDSAMYFCASSAQGRTGELFFGEGSRLTVL.

For the CDR3, the DNA is TGTGCCAGCAAAACAGGGCGCCAGTCCTACGAGCAGTACTTC. Protein sequence: CASKTGRQSYEQYF. The chain couples TRBV7-8 to TRBJ2-7; D is perhaps TRBD1 (6 bases). The CDR3 contains 14 residues. V gave up 7 bases and J gave up 1 base, with 14 bases separating them. Germline-derived CDR1 and CDR2 are SGHVS and FQNEAQ.